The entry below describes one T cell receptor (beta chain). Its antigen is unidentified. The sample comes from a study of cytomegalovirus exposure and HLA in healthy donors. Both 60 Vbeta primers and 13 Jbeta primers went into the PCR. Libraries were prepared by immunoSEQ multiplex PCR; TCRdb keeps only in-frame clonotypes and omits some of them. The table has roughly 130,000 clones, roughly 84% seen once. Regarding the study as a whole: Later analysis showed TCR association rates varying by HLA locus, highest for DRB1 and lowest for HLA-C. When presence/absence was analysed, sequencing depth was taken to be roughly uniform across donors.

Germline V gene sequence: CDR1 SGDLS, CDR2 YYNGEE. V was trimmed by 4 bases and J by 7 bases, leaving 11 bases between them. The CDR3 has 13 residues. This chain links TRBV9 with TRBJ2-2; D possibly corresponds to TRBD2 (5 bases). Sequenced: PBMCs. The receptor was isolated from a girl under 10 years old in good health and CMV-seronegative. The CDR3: CASSLTGGGELFF. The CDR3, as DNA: TGTGCCAGCAGCCTAACCGGAGGCGGGGAGCTGTTTTTT.